The 23 T cell receptor beta chains below come from one sample, sequenced in a study of shared clonotypes between healthy human individuals. Assay used: immunoSEQ multiplex PCR; TCRdb lists only in-frame clones, some missing. The sample records 950,000 to 1,300,000 clones, about 74% being singletons. Sequences were obtained from memory CD4+ T cells sorted from blood. Subset denoted: CD45RA-negative fraction. These receptors were collected from a man aged 18-30 years in good health.

This chain connects TRBV5-4 to TRBJ1-5, with D tentatively TRBD1 (5 bases). The germline V gene encodes CDR1 SGHNT and CDR2 YYREEE (reference sequence). The CDR3 spans 14 residues. The V end was cut by 1 base, the J end by 11 bases, with 16 bases between. In DNA, the CDR3 is TGTGCCAGCAGCTTGTATGGGGACCCGAGGGCCCAGCATTTT. Encoded protein: CASSLYGDPRAQHF.

The chain has TRBV6-1 and TRBJ2-5; D not certain. V was pared by 7 bases and J by 5 bases, with 8 bases between. This CDR3 spans 11 amino acids. The germline CDR1 and CDR2 sequences are MNHNS and SASEGT. For the CDR3, the DNA is TGTGCCAGCACCTACACCGAGACCCAGTACTTC. Its translation: CASTYTETQYF.

The chain employs TRBV28 and TRBJ1-1; the D is unclear. The CDR3 is made up of 15 amino acids. Trimming removed 1 base from V and 4 bases from J, with 13 bases in between. Per the germline V gene, CDR1 is MDHEN and CDR2 is SYDVKM. The CDR3 loop is CASSLYQVSSTEAFF. CDR3 nucleotides: TGTGCCAGCAGTTTATATCAGGTCTCGAGCACTGAAGCTTTCTTT.

The chain has TRBV6-1 and TRBJ2-7; tentative D call: TRBD2 (6 bases). V was trimmed by 5 bases and J by 3 bases, leaving 11 bases between them. CDR1 and CDR2 from the germline V gene are MNHNS and SASEGT. The CDR3 loop spans 13 amino acids. The CDR3: CASSSYGGYEQYF. The CDR3 bases are TGTGCCAGCAGTTCCTACGGGGGCTACGAGCAGTACTTC.

The chain carries TRBV6-1 and TRBJ1-6; tentative D call: TRBD1 (6 bases). Per the germline V gene, CDR1 is MNHNS and CDR2 is SASEGT. CDR3 size: 15 residues. V lost 2 bases and J 6 bases, leaving 11 bases between the germline ends. The CDR3 nucleotides are TGTGCCAGCAGTGAACAACAGGGTAGTAATTCACCCCTCCACTTT. Protein product: CASSEQQGSNSPLHF.

The CDR3 loop is CASKIDGTLGEKLFF. CDR3 nucleotide sequence: TGTGCCAGCAAGATAGACGGGACATTAGGCGAAAAACTGTTTTTT. This chain uses TRBV6-1 with TRBJ1-4; D might be TRBD1 (6 bases). The CDR3 has 15 amino acids. CDR1 is MNHNS and CDR2 is SASEGT in the germline V gene. V gave up 7 bases and J gave up 8 bases, with 20 bases separating them.

Regarding this clone: Other DNA sequences in this sample translate to the same CDR3. The chain recombines TRBV5-1 with TRBJ2-2, with TRBD2 as a possible D gene (6 bases). Germline-derived CDR1 and CDR2 are SGHRS and YFSETQ. V dropped 2 bases and J dropped 1 base, with 6 bases sitting between them. The CDR3 consists of 14 residues. The CDR3 DNA is TGCGCCAGCAGCTTAGCGGGGAACACCGGGGAGCTGTTTTTT. It encodes CASSLAGNTGELFF.

Concerning this clone: A much bigger clone sits one base away, suggesting this may be a read error. The chain joins TRBV2 to TRBJ1-2, with a tentative D call TRBD1 (5 bases). This CDR3 is built from 13 residues. V dropped 4 bases and J dropped 1 base, with 7 bases sitting between them. Per germline, CDR1 SNHLY and CDR2 FYNNEI. CDR3 DNA: TGTGCCAGCAGTGCCAGGGATAACTATGGCTACACCTTC. Translation: CASSARDNYGYTF.

V gene TRBV19 combines with J gene TRBJ2-6; unclear D gene. Germline CDR1 is LNHDA and CDR2 is SQIVND (reference sequence). The CDR3 consists of 15 residues. V was pared by 7 bases and J by 0 bases, with 10 bases between. For the CDR3, the DNA is TGTGCCAGTACCGACCTTAGCTCTGGGGCCAACGTCCTGACTTTC. The encoded protein is CASTDLSSGANVLTF.

This clone was observed at least ten times. The chain joins TRBV7-8 to TRBJ2-1; no definite D call. Trimming left V 4 bases short and J 6 bases short, with 10 bases between. This CDR3 spans 13 amino acids. CDR1 SGHVS and CDR2 FQNEAQ come from the germline V gene. The CDR3 protein is CASSSRVGNEQFF. CDR3 DNA sequence: TGTGCCAGCAGCTCCCGGGTAGGCAATGAGCAGTTCTTC.

V gene TRBV18 combines with J gene TRBJ1-4; a possible D gene is TRBD1 (5 bases). The CDR3 consists of 14 residues. Germline V gene lookup returns CDR1 KGHSH and CDR2 LQKENI. The V gene lost 5 bases and the J gene lost 5 bases, with 12 bases spanning the gap. The CDR3 DNA sequence: TGTGCCAGCTCAGGGGCAGAGCTGAATGAAAAACTGTTTTTT. This sequence encodes CASSGAELNEKLFF.

J is TRBJ1-5 and V is TRBV6-6; TRBD1 matches 7 bases. The ends lost 6 bases at V and 3 bases at J; junction bases unmatched: 8. The CDR3 runs 15 residues. Germline V lookup: CDR1 MNHNY, CDR2 SVGAGI (reference sequence). CDR3 amino acids: CASRATGLNNQPQHF. The CDR3, as DNA: TGTGCCAGCAGAGCGACAGGGTTGAACAATCAGCCCCAGCATTTT.

The V and J genes are TRBV6-1 and TRBJ2-7; D remains unclear. Germline V CDR1 and CDR2: MNHNS, SASEGT. The CDR3 is 14 amino acids. The V end lost 5 bases, the J end lost 2 bases, and 13 bases lay between the germline ends. CDR3 loop: CASSLGLTTYEQYF. The CDR3 coding sequence is TGTGCCAGCAGTCTCGGCCTTACCACCTACGAGCAGTACTTC.

CDR3 protein: CASSPLDPSYNEQFF. DNA of the CDR3: TGTGCCAGCAGCCCCCTAGATCCCTCTTACAATGAGCAGTTCTTC. The V gene is TRBV5-6, the J gene TRBJ2-1; D unclear. This CDR3 comprises 15 residues. Trimming left V 4 bases short and J 4 bases short, with 15 bases between. Germline CDR1 and CDR2: SGHDT and YYEEEE. The complete variable domain, with remaining parts taken from reference TRBV5-6 and TRBJ2-1, reads DAGVTQSPTHLIKTRGQQVTLRCSPKSGHDTVSWYQQALGQGPQFIFQYYEEEERQRGNFPDRFSGHQFPNYSSELNVNALLLGDSALYLCASSPLDPSYNEQFFGPGTRLTVL.

This clone was counted once. The chain carries TRBV28 and TRBJ2-1; a possible D gene is TRBD2 (6 bases). The CDR3 loop spans 12 amino acids. Germline V lookup: CDR1 MDHEN, CDR2 SYDVKM. Trimming stripped 7 bases from V and 9 bases from J, with 13 bases between. The CDR3 DNA reads TGTGCCAGCACCTCACGGGGGATTGAGCAGTTCTTC. Translated: CASTSRGIEQFF.

This chain uses TRBV2 with TRBJ2-1, with D unresolved. The V end lost 5 bases, the J end lost 2 bases, and 7 bases lay between the germline ends. From germline, CDR1 is SNHLY and CDR2 FYNNEI. There are 13 residues in the CDR3. In DNA form, the CDR3 reads TGTGCCAGCAGTAGCGAGGCCTACAATGAGCAGTTCTTC. Its translation is CASSSEAYNEQFF.

This clone was seen more than once but under ten times. The chain combines TRBV5-4 with TRBJ2-1; 16 nucleotides align to TRBD2. The CDR3 length is 17 residues. Trimming took 4 bases from V and 3 from J; bases not matched to a gene: 4. The V gene's germline CDR1 is SGHNT and CDR2 YYREEE (reference sequence). The CDR3 nucleotides read TGTGCCAGCAGCAGGGGACTAGCGGGAGGGGGCTACAATGAGCAGTTCTTC. Translated: CASSRGLAGGGYNEQFF.

The chain carries TRBV6-1 and TRBJ1-1; D not resolved. V was trimmed by 2 bases and J by 0 bases, leaving 10 bases between them. This CDR3 is built from 15 residues. Germline V CDR1 and CDR2: MNHNS, SASEGT. This CDR3 is CASSEPGWVNTEAFF. CDR3 in DNA: TGTGCCAGCAGTGAACCAGGCTGGGTGAACACTGAAGCTTTCTTT.

This clone appeared a single time. The chain employs TRBV15 and TRBJ2-7, with 8 bases matching TRBD1. Germline lookup yields CDR1 LNHNV and CDR2 YYDKDF (reference sequence). The CDR3 sequence is 17 residues long. V dropped 0 bases and J dropped 2; count of bases not matched to a gene: 9. CDR3 amino acids: CATSRDLSDRGPYEQYF. Written as DNA, the CDR3 is TGTGCCACCAGCAGAGATCTGAGCGACAGGGGACCCTACGAGCAGTACTTC.

The J gene is TRBJ2-2, the V gene TRBV5-4; maybe TRBD1 (6 bases). Trimming took off 7 bases at V and 4 bases at J, with 20 bases between the two ends. The germline gives CDR1 SGHNT, CDR2 YYREEE (reference sequence). The length of the CDR3 is 16 residues. This chain's CDR3 is CASSGLGGRGTGELFF. The CDR3 DNA is TGTGCCAGCTCGGGTTTAGGGGGACGAGGCACCGGGGAGCTGTTTTTT.

The rearrangement joins TRBV9 to TRBJ1-4, with D perhaps TRBD1 (6 bases). The CDR3 consists of 14 residues. The V end lost 4 bases, the J end lost 5 bases, and 12 bases lay between the germline ends. CDR1 is SGDLS, CDR2 YYNGEE, per germline. This chain's CDR3 is CASSKQGSNEKLFF. CDR3 in DNA: TGTGCCAGCAGCAAACAGGGTTCCAATGAAAAACTGTTTTTT. The full variable domain, its missing parts supplied by reference TRBV9 and TRBJ1-4, is DSGVTQTPKHLITATGQRVTLRCSPRSGDLSVYWYQQSLDQGLQFLIQYYNGEERAKGNILERFSAQQFPDLHSELNLSSLELGDSALYFCASSKQGSNEKLFFGSGTQLSVL.

The rearrangement uses TRBV6-5 and TRBJ2-3; TRBD1 aligns across 7 bases. The CDR3 runs 14 residues. V lost 8 bases, J lost 5 bases, and 10 bases stayed unmatched. Germline loops: CDR1 MNHEY, CDR2 SVGAGI. DNA of the CDR3: TGTGCCAGCCGACGGTCAGGGGGTGAAGATACGCAGTATTTT. Protein: CASRRSGGEDTQYF.

V and J are TRBV27 and TRBJ1-3; the D is unclear. The CDR3 consists of 14 residues. Germline CDR1 is MNHEY and CDR2 is SMNVEV (reference sequence). V lost 7 bases to trimming and J lost 0 bases, with 10 bases between them. CDR3: CASKEAVSGNTIYF. CDR3 nucleotide sequence: TGTGCCAGCAAGGAGGCAGTCTCTGGAAACACCATATATTTT.